This T cell receptor (beta chain) was observed in a study of graft-versus-host responses after intestinal transplantation. Study background: Among the recipients, transplants were multivisceral, liver-intestinal, or isolated intestinal. All recipients were given anti-thymocyte globulin induction, and tacrolimus and steroids were then administered for around three years. Overall study results and limits: Some GvH clones were seen earlier in gut or blood, suggesting intestinal origin.

Generated by immunoSEQ multiplex PCR, the TCRdb table keeps only in-frame clones and is missing some. In the table there are about 110,000 clones, roughly 95% of which are singletons. This CDR3 region has 14 residues. With 6 bases removed from V and 6 bases from J, the gap between germline ends came to 18 bases. The V gene's germline CDR1 is SGHTA and CDR2 FQGNSA. A remark on this clone: Its antigen remains unidentified.

This sequence originates from a human donor who received an intestinal transplant. The sample was unstimulated CD8+ T cells sorted from spleen or lymph node cells, taken before intestinal transplant. This chain joins TRBV7-2 and TRBJ2-7, with D maybe TRBD2 (6 bases). CDR3 loop: CASRYMGGWSEQYF. The CDR3 nucleotides read TGTGCCAGCAGATACATGGGGGGTTGGAGCGAGCAGTACTTC.